Listed here are 23 T cell receptor beta chains from one sample, sequenced in a study of blood T cell repertoires in COVID-19. Profiled with immunoSEQ multiplex PCR; TCRdb holds only in-frame clones, not every one. The table has hundreds of thousands of clones, about 88% seen once. Sequencing input: peripheral blood. These TCRs come from a human donor in a cohort sampled during active COVID-19.

The V and J genes are TRBV4-1 and TRBJ2-3; TRBD2 aligns across 10 bases. The length of the CDR3 is 17 residues. Per germline, CDR1 MGHRA and CDR2 YSYEKL. The J segment lost 3 bases and the V segment lost 3 bases, leaving 9 bases of the junction unmatched. The DNA for the CDR3 is TGCGCCAGCAGCCAGAGGGCTAGCGGGAGAGGGACAGATACGCAGTATTTT. Translating gives CASSQRASGRGTDTQYF.

This chain joins TRBV19 and TRBJ2-5; 10 bases are shared with TRBD2. V shed 5 bases and J 5 bases; nucleotides not matched to a gene: 8. The CDR3 consists of 15 residues. The germline V gene has CDR1 LNHDA and CDR2 SQIVND (reference sequence). The CDR3 region has the DNA TGTGCCAGTAGTCCACGGACTAGCGGCGGGGAGACCCAGTACTTC. It codes for CASSPRTSGGETQYF.

The chain couples TRBV18 to TRBJ1-5; 8 bases map to TRBD1. This CDR3 spans 14 amino acids. Germline V CDR1 and CDR2: KGHSH, LQKENI. V was pared by 4 bases and J by 3 bases, with 2 bases of the junction left unmatched. The CDR3 bases are TGTGCCAGCTCACAGGGACAGGACAATCAGCCCCAGCATTTT. Translated, it gives CASSQGQDNQPQHF.

V usage is TRBV28 and J usage is TRBJ2-2; D not resolved. The CDR3 totals 11 residues. Germline CDR1 reads MDHEN; CDR2 reads SYDVKM. Trimming took 6 bases from V and 5 from J, leaving 4 bases between them. The CDR3 is CASSLTGELFF. In DNA form, the CDR3 reads TGTGCCAGCAGCCTAACCGGGGAGCTGTTTTTT.

The CDR3 sequence is CASSKRGQETQYF. The CDR3 DNA is TGTGCCAGCAGTAAGCGGGGACAAGAGACCCAGTACTTC. V gene TRBV6-5 combines with J gene TRBJ2-5; 7 bases line up with TRBD2. CDR3 length equals 13 residues. The trim removed 5 bases at V and 2 bases at J, leaving 2 bases unmatched. CDR1 is MNHEY and CDR2 is SVGAGI in the germline V gene.

The rearrangement uses TRBV2 and TRBJ2-1; weak D call: TRBD2 (6 bases). Trimming removed 2 bases at V and 0 bases at J, with 8 bases between. The CDR3 consists of 15 residues. In germline, CDR1 is SNHLY, CDR2 FYNNEI. The DNA for the CDR3 is TGTGCCAGCAGTGAAATCGGGAGCTCCTACAATGAGCAGTTCTTC. This gives the protein CASSEIGSSYNEQFF. The full variable domain, rest sourced from reference TRBV2 and TRBJ2-1, is EPEVTQTPSHQVTQMGQEVILRCVPISNHLYFYWYRQILGQKVEFLVSFYNNEISEKSEIFDDQFSVERPDGSNFTLKIRSTKLEDSAMYFCASSEIGSSYNEQFFGPGTRLTVL.

The chain recombines TRBV5-1 with TRBJ2-5; TRBD2 matches at 10 bases. The germline CDR1 and CDR2 sequences are SGHRS and YFSETQ. The CDR3 totals 16 residues. V was pared by 0 bases and J by 4 bases, with 6 bases of the junction left unmatched. The CDR3 DNA is TGCGCCAGCAGCTTGGAACTAGCGGGGCTCGTAGAGACCCAGTACTTC. Translation gives CASSLELAGLVETQYF. The whole variable domain, remainder taken from reference TRBV5-1 and TRBJ2-5, is KAGVTQTPRYLIKTRGQQVTLSCSPISGHRSVSWYQQTPGQGLQFLFEYFSETQRNKGNFPGRFSGRQFSNSRSEMNVSTLELGDSALYLCASSLELAGLVETQYFGPGTRLLVL.

The rearrangement uses TRBV30 and TRBJ2-1; 10 positions agree with TRBD2. V was pared by 4 bases and J by 5 bases, with 8 bases of the junction left unmatched. The CDR3 is 15 residues long. CDR1 and CDR2 (germline): GTSNPN, SVGIG (reference sequence). This CDR3 reads CAWTKTSGLNNEQFF. CDR3 bases: TGTGCCTGGACCAAGACTAGCGGGTTGAACAATGAGCAGTTCTTC.

In this sample, this clone turned up once. The chain employs TRBV10-3 and TRBJ2-5; D gene ambiguous. This CDR3 has 14 amino acids. Germline CDR1 ENHRY, CDR2 SYGVKD. Trimming cost V 6 bases and J 2 bases, with 13 bases left between them. CDR3 in DNA: TGTGCCATCAGCCAAGGCACAGAACAAGAGACCCAGTACTTC. Translated, it gives CAISQGTEQETQYF.

This chain links TRBV5-8 with TRBJ2-2; D perhaps matches TRBD2 (6 bases). Germline lookup yields CDR1 SGHTS and CDR2 YDEGEE. CDR3 length: 16 amino acids. The V gene lost 3 bases and the J gene lost 1 base, with 13 bases spanning the gap. The CDR3 DNA reads TGTGCCAGCAGCTATCGAAGGGGAGGGAACACCGGGGAGCTGTTTTTT. It codes for CASSYRRGGNTGELFF.

This chain joins TRBV9 and TRBJ2-5, with 11 positions matching TRBD1. The CDR3 length is 17 residues. Germline trimming cut 0 bases from V and 3 bases from J; bases unmatched to any gene: 7. Germline V lookup: CDR1 SGDLS, CDR2 YYNGEE. The DNA of the CDR3 is TGTGCCAGCAGCGTAGTAGGGACAGGGGGTGATAAAGAGACCCAGTACTTC. Translation gives CASSVVGTGGDKETQYF.

V usage is TRBV9 and J usage is TRBJ2-1; D perhaps matches TRBD2 (7 bases). The V end lost 2 bases, the J end lost 5 bases, and 14 bases lay between the germline ends. The CDR3 has 15 amino acids. From germline, CDR1 is SGDLS and CDR2 YYNGEE. This CDR3 reads CASSVGGLRHNEQFF. The CDR3, as DNA: TGTGCCAGCAGCGTGGGGGGGCTTAGACACAATGAGCAGTTCTTC.

This clone was seen only a few times. The chain is built from TRBV7-9 and TRBJ1-2; no reliable D call. The CDR3 is made up of 12 amino acids. Looked up from germline, CDR1 is SEHNR and CDR2 is FQNEAQ (reference sequence). V shed 1 base and J shed 5 bases, with 5 bases lying between them. The CDR3 protein is CASSLDKYGYTF. Here the CDR3 DNA reads TGTGCCAGCAGCTTAGATAAATATGGCTACACCTTC.

The CDR3 is CSVVFSEQFF. DNA of the CDR3: TGCAGCGTTGTGTTCAGTGAGCAGTTCTTC. The chain couples TRBV29-1 to TRBJ2-1; D gene unclear. Between the trimmed V and J ends, which lost 4 bases and 9 bases, there was a span of 7 bases. This CDR3 contains 10 residues. Germline V CDR1 and CDR2: SQVTM, ANQGSEA.

This clone has just one count. The chain joins TRBV5-4 to TRBJ2-4, with 10 bases fitting TRBD2. The V segment lost 4 bases and the J segment 5 bases; nucleotides outside the gene matches: 18. The CDR3 is 19 residues long. The germline V gene has CDR1 SGHNT and CDR2 YYREEE (reference sequence). CDR3 residues: CASSPGEGASGSWENIQYF. In DNA form, the CDR3 reads TGTGCCAGCAGCCCGGGGGAGGGGGCTAGCGGGAGTTGGGAAAACATTCAGTACTTC.

The rearrangement links TRBV6-6 to TRBJ1-2; TRBD1 matches at 12 bases. The CDR3 has 14 amino acids. With 5 bases clipped from V and 7 bases from J, the junction kept 5 bases outside the gene matches. The germline V gene has CDR1 MNHNY and CDR2 SVGAGI (reference sequence). The CDR3 here is CASSTGQGAAGYTF. The DNA for the CDR3 is TGTGCCAGCAGTACGGGACAGGGGGCGGCTGGCTACACCTTC.

In DNA, the CDR3 is TGTGCCAGCAGCCTAACGACAGGGGGTGCCGAGCAGTACTTC. Protein sequence: CASSLTTGGAEQYF. The chain links TRBV3-1 (or the pseudogene TRBV3-2) to TRBJ2-7, with 9 positions matching TRBD1. The J segment lost 6 bases and the V segment lost 4 bases, leaving 7 bases of the junction unmatched. The CDR3 has 14 residues. The germline V gene encodes CDR1 LGHDT and CDR2 YNNKEL (reference sequence).

The J gene is TRBJ2-7, the V gene TRBV29-1, with 9 positions matching TRBD1. The V gene end was trimmed by 8 bases and the J gene end by 0 bases; junction bases not matched to a gene: 11. Germline lookup yields CDR1 SQVTM and CDR2 ANQGSEA. The length of the CDR3 is 15 residues. The CDR3 sequence is CSTKGDRVNSYEQYF. The CDR3 DNA reads as TGCAGCACCAAAGGGGACAGGGTCAACTCCTACGAGCAGTACTTC.

This chain links TRBV7-9 with TRBJ2-1; 12 positions agree with TRBD2. The germline gives CDR1 SEHNR, CDR2 FQNEAQ (reference sequence). This CDR3 spans 16 amino acids. Unmatched junction bases numbered 11, after V lost 5 bases and J lost 9 bases. The CDR3 nucleotides are TGTGCCAGCAGCGGCCTTCTAGCGGGAGGGCCCGGTGAGCAGTTCTTC. The encoded protein is CASSGLLAGGPGEQFF.

This clone was counted a single time. This CDR3 is CSVRSSRGTEAFF. The CDR3 DNA sequence: TGCAGCGTGCGATCGTCCCGAGGGACTGAAGCTTTCTTT. V and J are TRBV29-1 and TRBJ1-1, with D uncertain. Trimming took off 6 bases at V and 5 bases at J, with 16 bases between the two ends. There are 13 residues in the CDR3. Germline loops: CDR1 SQVTM, CDR2 ANQGSEA.

This chain uses TRBV18 with TRBJ2-5; 12 bases are shared with TRBD2. The junction had 27 bases not matched to a gene; V was cut back by 0 bases and J by 4 bases. Per the germline V gene, CDR1 is KGHSH and CDR2 is LQKENI. CDR3 length equals 24 residues. The DNA of the CDR3 is TGTGCCAGCTCACCACCGCTCGCGACCCTCGGAAGACTAGCGGGGGCCCGAAAGGGAGAGACCCAGTACTTC. Its translation is CASSPPLATLGRLAGARKGETQYF.

This chain connects TRBV20-1 to TRBJ2-1; the match to TRBD2 covers 16 bases. The CDR3 length is 17 residues. V shed 3 bases and J 1 base; nucleotides not matched to a gene: 3. The germline V gene has CDR1 DFQATT and CDR2 SNEGSKA (reference sequence). The DNA for the CDR3 is TGCAGTGCTAGTGGGACTAGCGGGGGGGAGTCCTACAATGAGCAGTTCTTC. This translates into CSASGTSGGESYNEQFF.

The chain combines TRBV21-1 with TRBJ2-1; TRBD2 reflects the table's D call only, with no check against the DNA. TRBV21-1 is a known pseudogene. This CDR3 is 18 amino acids long. CDR3 bases: TGTGCCAGCAGCTTCACGGGTCCCCTAGCGAGGTCCTACAATGAGCAGTTCTTC. This translates into CASSFTGPLARSYNEQFF.